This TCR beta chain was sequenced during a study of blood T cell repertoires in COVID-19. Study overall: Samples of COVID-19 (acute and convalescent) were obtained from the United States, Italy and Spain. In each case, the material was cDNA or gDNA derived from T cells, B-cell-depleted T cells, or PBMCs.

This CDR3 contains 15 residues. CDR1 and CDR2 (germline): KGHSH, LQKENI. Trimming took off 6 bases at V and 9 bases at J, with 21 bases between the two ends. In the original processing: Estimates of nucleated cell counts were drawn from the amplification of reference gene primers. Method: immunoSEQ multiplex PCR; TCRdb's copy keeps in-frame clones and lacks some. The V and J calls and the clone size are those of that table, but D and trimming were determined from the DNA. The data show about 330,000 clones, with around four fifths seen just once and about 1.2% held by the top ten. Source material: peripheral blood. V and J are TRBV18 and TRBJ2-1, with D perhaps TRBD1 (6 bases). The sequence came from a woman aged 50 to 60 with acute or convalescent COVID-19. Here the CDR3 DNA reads TGTGCCAGCTCTACATATCGGCAGGGGAAAGGTGAGCAGTTCTTC. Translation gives CASSTYRQGKGEQFF.